This T cell receptor (beta chain) was sequenced for a study of T cells in women clearing cervical HPV infection. Per germline, CDR1 PRHDT and CDR2 FYEKMQ (reference sequence). The CDR3 is 13 residues long. Between the trimmed V and J ends, which lost 5 bases and 8 bases, there was a span of 13 bases. Regarding this clone: Its target is not known. Read sequence stops 3 residues before the CDR3 end, and the germline J gene provides the missing end.

Overall study findings and caveats: Controls had more TRBV6-7 (approximately 0.16%) than cases (roughly 0.11%). CIN3+ cases had significantly higher TCR richness than controls; evenness did not differ.

Dot-blot hybridization genotyped cervical HPV amplified with MY09/MY11 PCR. Assay: immunoSEQ multiplex PCR; the TCRdb copy retains only in-frame clones and omits some. The table for this sample gives more than 45,000 clones. The receptor was derived from a woman between 18 and 69 years old with a cervical HPV16 infection that either progressed to CIN3+ or cleared (not recorded which). The chain recombines TRBV13 with TRBJ1-3, with D possibly matching TRBD1 (6 bases). Sequencing was carried out using blood buffy coat. CDR3 loop: CASSISTGHTIYF. CDR3 DNA, as far as it was read: TGTGCCAGCAGCATCTCGACAGGACACACC.